Shown below are 20 T cell receptor beta chains from a single sample sequenced in a study of cytomegalovirus exposure and HLA in healthy donors. This PCR relied on a set of 60 Vbeta primers and 13 Jbeta primers. Only in-frame clones appear in the TCRdb table, and some are missing; sequencing was by immunoSEQ multiplex PCR. Of some 220,000 clones listed, more than 70% are singletons. Sequenced sample: PBMCs. These receptor sequences come from a boy between 10 and 17 years old in good health and CMV-seronegative.

The V gene is TRBV14, the J gene TRBJ2-1, with a tentative D call TRBD1 (5 bases). CDR3 size: 16 residues. In germline, CDR1 is SGHDN, CDR2 FVKESK. Deletions cut 4 bases from V and 3 bases from J, with 16 bases between. The CDR3 region is CASSRYKQVNYNEQFF. The CDR3 coding sequence is TGTGCCAGCAGCCGCTATAAACAGGTGAACTACAATGAGCAGTTCTTC.

This chain uses TRBV6-4 with TRBJ2-1, with 14 bases that match TRBD2. Germline trimming cut 2 bases from V and 6 bases from J; bases unmatched to any gene: 3. The length of the CDR3 is 16 residues. Germline V lookup: CDR1 MRHNA, CDR2 SNTAGT. This CDR3 is CASSDTGTSGSNEQFF. CDR3 nucleotide sequence: TGTGCCAGCAGTGACACCGGGACTAGCGGGAGCAATGAGCAGTTCTTC.

The chain joins TRBV7-2 to TRBJ2-7, with 13 bases identical to TRBD2. The J segment lost 6 bases and the V segment lost 1 base, leaving 6 bases of the junction unmatched. CDR3 length: 16 residues. CDR1 SGHTA and CDR2 FQGNSA come from the germline V gene. CDR3 nucleotide sequence: TGTGCCAGCAGCTTAGGTGGGGGACTAGCGGGACGCGAGCAGTACTTC. Protein: CASSLGGGLAGREQYF. The complete variable domain, with remaining parts taken from reference TRBV7-2 and TRBJ2-7, reads GAGVSQSPSNKVTEKGKDVELRCDPISGHTALYWYRQSLGQGLEFLIYFQGNSAPDKSGLPSDRFSAERTGGSVSTLTIQRTQQEDSAVYLCASSLGGGLAGREQYFGPGTRLTVT.

The genes are TRBV25-1 and TRBJ2-5; no definite D call. With the DNA end fitting TRBJ2-7 better, the J assignment may be wrong. Germline lookup yields CDR1 MGHDK and CDR2 SYGVNS. This CDR3 comprises 12 residues. CDR3 residues: CASRRSSYEQYF. DNA for the CDR3: TGTGCCAGCAGAAGAAGCTCCTACGAGCAGTACTTC.

The chain combines TRBV11-3 with TRBJ1-3, with 7 bases aligning to TRBD1. Germline lookup yields CDR1 SGHNT and CDR2 YENEEA. V lost 6 bases to trimming and J lost 2 bases; unmatched junction nucleotides: 7. This CDR3 has 15 amino acids. In DNA, the CDR3 is TGTGCCAGCAGATCAACAGGGGCACCTGGAAACACCATATATTTT. It specifies CASRSTGAPGNTIYF.

The chain uses TRBV2 and TRBJ1-2; D is perhaps TRBD1 (6 bases). This CDR3 has 13 residues. Deletions cut 6 bases from V and 4 bases from J, with 12 bases between. Germline values: CDR1 SNHLY, CDR2 FYNNEI. CDR3 nucleotides: TGTGCCAGCAGGACAGGATCGCTCTATGGCTACACCTTC. Translated, it gives CASRTGSLYGYTF.

Comment on this clone: Germline is not matched at one junction end, which may reflect a read error. The chain recombines TRBV4-2 with TRBJ2-5; TRBD2 aligns across 8 bases. The germline V gene has CDR1 LGHNA and CDR2 YNFKEQ. The CDR3 is 17 amino acids. CDR3 protein: CASNQALSSGSEETQYF. The CDR3 DNA reads TGTGCCAGCAACCAAGCCCTCTCCAGCGGGAGTGAGGAGACCCAGTACTTC.

This sequence joins TRBV5-1 and TRBJ2-7; TRBD1 might be the D (5 bases). CDR1 SGHRS and CDR2 YFSETQ come from the germline V gene. The CDR3 is 16 residues long. V was cut by 4 bases and J by 7 bases, with 24 bases left in between. CDR3 loop: CASSGPQGYNSGEQYF. The CDR3 DNA follows: TGCGCCAGCAGCGGGCCGCAGGGTTATAATTCGGGTGAGCAGTACTTC.

The count of this clone is one. The chain joins TRBV23-1 to TRBJ2-3; D remains unclear. TRBV23-1 is designated an ORF whose function remains uncertain. CDR3 length: 14 residues. V was pared by 4 bases and J by 5 bases, with 13 bases between. CDR3 nucleotide sequence: TGCGCCAGCAGTCGAGCCCGATTTCTAGATACGCAGTATTTT. This translates into CASSRARFLDTQYF.

The CDR3 here is CASSQGGTSGTNEQFF. The DNA for the CDR3 is TGCGCCAGCAGCCAAGGTGGGACTAGCGGGACCAATGAGCAGTTCTTC. The chain couples TRBV4-1 to TRBJ2-1; 13 bases line up with TRBD2. V was pared by 1 base and J by 6 bases, with 3 bases of the junction left unmatched. This CDR3 has 16 amino acids. Germline CDR1 is MGHRA and CDR2 is YSYEKL.

This clone was found a few times. The chain couples TRBV19 to TRBJ2-1; D is ambiguous. The CDR3 is 12 residues long. Germline-derived CDR1 and CDR2 are LNHDA and SQIVND (reference sequence). Trimming took 4 bases from V and 7 from J, leaving 8 bases between them. The CDR3 loop is CASSRSRNEQFF. The DNA for the CDR3 is TGTGCCAGTAGTAGAAGCCGGAATGAGCAGTTCTTC.

V gene TRBV19 combines with J gene TRBJ2-7, with a possible D match to TRBD1 (6 bases). CDR3 length equals 14 residues. Germline CDR1 reads LNHDA; CDR2 reads SQIVND (reference sequence). With 7 bases removed from V and 0 bases from J, the gap between germline ends came to 13 bases. CDR3 protein: CASNQRDISYEQYF. DNA of the CDR3: TGTGCCAGTAACCAACGGGACATCTCCTACGAGCAGTACTTC.

This clone appeared a single time. The genes are TRBV27 and TRBJ1-5, with D perhaps TRBD1 (5 bases). V was clipped by 3 bases and J by 7 bases, with 7 bases between them. From germline, CDR1 is MNHEY and CDR2 SMNVEV (reference sequence). The CDR3 has 12 amino acids. The DNA of the CDR3 is TGTGCCAGCAGTTTCTGGGGCCAGCCCCAGCATTTT. This gives the protein CASSFWGQPQHF.

A few counts support this clone. V is TRBV4-2 and J is TRBJ2-7; 8 nucleotides line up with TRBD2. The length of the CDR3 is 16 residues. Trimming cost V 1 base and J 3 bases; bases outside gene matches: 8. Germline assignment: CDR1 LGHNA and CDR2 YNFKEQ. The CDR3 coding sequence is TGTGCCAGCAGCCAAGCCCCGGGGGGGGGCCTCTACGAGCAGTACTTC. It encodes CASSQAPGGGLYEQYF.

The chain joins TRBV5-1 to TRBJ1-1; 7 bases are a match to TRBD1. Germline trimming cut 4 bases from V and 0 bases from J; bases unmatched to any gene: 6. CDR1 and CDR2 from the germline V gene are SGHRS and YFSETQ. This CDR3 has 15 amino acids. The CDR3 reads CASSPETGMNTEAFF. The CDR3 DNA sequence: TGCGCCAGCAGCCCCGAGACAGGGATGAACACTGAAGCTTTCTTT.

The rearrangement links TRBV30 to TRBJ2-7; TRBD2 aligns across 7 bases. The trim removed 2 bases at V and 8 bases at J, leaving 6 bases unmatched. CDR1 and CDR2 from the germline V gene are GTSNPN and SVGIG (reference sequence). The CDR3 contains 12 residues. The CDR3 loop is CAWSRRETQQYF. The CDR3 DNA reads TGTGCCTGGAGTAGGCGGGAGACCCAGCAGTACTTC.

The genes are TRBV19 and TRBJ1-1, with 8 bases matching TRBD1. Trimming at V came to 6 bases and at J to 5 bases, leaving 5 bases not matched to a gene. This CDR3 comprises 13 residues. The V gene's germline CDR1 is LNHDA and CDR2 SQIVND (reference sequence). The CDR3 loop reads CASRQGGRTEAFF. The CDR3 nucleotides are TGTGCCAGTAGACAGGGGGGAAGAACTGAAGCTTTCTTT.

This chain joins TRBV15 and TRBJ1-6; no reliable D call. The germline gives CDR1 LNHNV, CDR2 YYDKDF (reference sequence). The V and J ends lost 1 base and 7 bases respectively, with 8 bases between them. The CDR3 sequence is 14 residues long. The CDR3: CATSRAGGNSPLHF. As DNA, the CDR3 is TGTGCCACCAGCAGAGCAGGAGGGAATTCACCCCTCCACTTT.

This chain joins TRBV15 and TRBJ1-2; D gene unclear. The CDR3 loop spans 14 amino acids. V gave up 0 bases and J gave up 4 bases, with 9 bases separating them. Germline-derived CDR1 and CDR2 are LNHNV and YYDKDF (reference sequence). This CDR3 reads CATSREAAFYGYTF. The CDR3 region has the DNA TGTGCCACCAGCAGAGAGGCCGCTTTCTATGGCTACACCTTC.

This clone has more than one count but fewer than ten. J is TRBJ2-7 and V is TRBV14; D is unclear. CDR3 length equals 14 residues. Germline V CDR1 and CDR2: SGHDN, FVKESK. V was pared by 4 bases and J by 2 bases, with 12 bases between. The CDR3 region is CASSPQLWPYEQYF. CDR3 DNA sequence: TGTGCCAGCAGCCCACAGCTATGGCCCTACGAGCAGTACTTC.